The clone carrying this T cell receptor (beta chain) was found once. Its antigen is currently unknown. The source of the sample is a study of memory CD4+ T cells and cytomegalovirus serostatus. Study-level points and caveats: CD4+ memory repertoires contained 67 of 164 reported CMV TCRbeta sequences. Repertoires predicted CMV serostatus with median bootstrapped AUC of 0.95.

Profiling relied on immunoSEQ multiplex PCR, and the TCRdb table lists in-frame clones only, not all of them. The repertoire holds about 50,000 clones, with about 81% as singletons. Single viable CD3+CD4+CD8-CD45RO+ cells were sorted as the memory CD4+ T cells. Trimming shortened V by 6 bases and J by 3 bases, and 11 bases separated the two germline ends. This CDR3 is built from 13 residues. Germline loops: CDR1 WSHSY, CDR2 SAAADI. The source is an adult in good health and CMV-seronegative. The sequencing input was memory CD4+ T cells from blood. This chain joins TRBV10-2 and TRBJ1-2, with a tentative D call TRBD1 (5 bases). The CDR3 protein is CASRAGTDYGYTF. The DNA for the CDR3 is TGCGCCAGCAGGGCAGGGACCGACTATGGCTACACCTTC.